This T cell receptor (beta chain) emerged from a study of spatial heterogeneity in lung cancer. About the study: Several blood samples were obtained at the time of disease recurrence, with a median of approximately 350 days until first recurrence. Raw reads contained each unique TCR and UMI combination more than ten times on average.

TCRdb re-called the 5' RACE reads through MiXCR, storing one row per CDR3 protein. The sample yields under 10,000 distinct CDR3 sequences, under 4% seen once. Germline V gives CDR1 SSHAT, CDR2 FNYEAQ (reference sequence). This CDR3 has 16 residues. Documented time point: blood taken at disease recurrence. No cell sorting; template was whole RNA from tumor, lung tissue or PBMC. This clonotype occurred many times. Germline is not matched at one junction end, which may reflect a read error. A library made for alpha chains picked up this beta chain off target, so its size means little. The J gene is TRBJ1-5, the V gene TRBV7-7; a weak D match, TRBD1 (5 bases). The TCR was taken from a female donor with early-stage non-small cell lung cancer. Sequenced here: PBMCs, sampled at recurrence. CDR3 sequence: CASSRCGGGVNQPQHF. Written as DNA, the CDR3 is TGTGCTAGCAGCCGATGTGGGGGGGGAGTTAATCAGCCCCAGCATTTT. Complete variable domain (other parts from reference TRBV7-7 and TRBJ1-5): GAGVSQSPRYKVTKRGQDVTLRCDPISSHATLYWYQQALGQGPEFLTYFNYEAQPDKSGLPSDRFSAERPEGSISTLTIQRTEQRDSAMYRCASSRCGGGVNQPQHFGDGTRLSIL.